This T cell receptor beta chain appears in the sequencing data of a study of blood T cells in healthy people across ages (dated by TCRdb to 2014 to 2015). In terms of the full investigation: In model experiments, template switching captured about one uniquely barcoded TCR beta cDNA molecule for every two T cells. Age-related changes in TCR beta repertoire diversity were measured in the study by deep sequencing normalized with unique cDNA molecular identifiers. For two donors (one aged 18 to 30 and one aged 80 or older), the study analyzed two additional independent replicas of 1 million unique cDNA reads from the same blood draw. Donors of different ages were randomly distributed across sequencing lanes to avoid experimental bias. The donors were divided into four age groups: young (average around 15 years), middle-aged (about 40), aged (about 56) and long-lived (roughly 86).

The CDR3 spans 15 residues, from the cysteine through the phenylalanine. Here the CDR3 DNA is all that survives: 45 bases in frame from base 1. Deletion took 4 bases off V and 0 bases off J, with a span of 10 bases between the germline ends. CDR1 MNHEY and CDR2 SVGEGT are derived from the germline V gene. Points the paper makes about the study in general: The percentage of naive T cells measured by flow cytometry correlated strongly with observed TCR beta diversity. Compared with the aged group, the long-lived group had more naive CD4+ T cells, fewer expanded clones and increased TCR diversity, a pattern suggesting age selection. Because profiling used bulk unsorted PBMCs, naive and antigen-experienced compartments could not be compared conclusively. Total diversity estimates from one million sequenced T cells were considered lower bounds and underestimates. As age increased, observed TCR beta diversity per million T cells dropped in a roughly linear way, and a significant reduction was already evident by age roughly 36. Because the CMV infection status of the donors was unknown, age-related changes in expanded clonotypes may potentially have been confounded.

There are a few counts of this clonotype. No antigen is known for it. Base qualities are not provided; no much larger clone lies one nucleotide away. Receptors were amplified or captured by 5' RACE. The sequencer listed for this sample is Illumina HiSeq 2500. A second roughly 7 to 12 cycle PCR used a sample-barcoded 5' primer and a J-beta primer mix. A unique molecular identifier was introduced onto each TCR beta cDNA molecule by a template-switch 5' adaptor carrying 12 random nucleotides. Each sample yielded at least 2.5 million CDR3-containing paired-end reads. All of the RNA was converted into first-strand cDNA using the Mint cDNA synthesis kit, with a TRBC-specific oligonucleotide serving as the primer. Following uracil-DNA glycosylase treatment, a first 18-cycle PCR with universal primers M1SS and BC2_uni_R was performed on all cDNA. The authors' analysis ran thus. Normalization of each sample was performed by random selection of 1 million high-quality reads, each carrying a distinct molecular identifier. Instead of being binned into consensus sequences, reads that shared molecular identifiers were thrown out. MiTCR, with a Q25 quality threshold and the strictest error-elimination algorithm, was used for CDR3 identification, clonotype clustering and error correction. A nonparametric unseen species model using Euler transformation provided a lower-bound estimate of total TCR beta diversity. TCRdb redid the processing of the public reads, applying fastp at Q25 and MiXCR, and retained in-frame beta chains. Identical CDR3 proteins give one entry, which carries the most common genes and DNA. TCRdb, not the original authors, processed these V and J calls. Counted in this sample were just under 900,000 distinct CDR3 sequences; around 30% of them appeared once. 15% to 20% of the sample comes from the top ten.

Systemically healthy Caucasian individuals from Russia, some 40 in total and aged roughly 6 to 100 years, were included as donors. About 10 milliliters of peripheral blood were drawn from each donor into EDTA-treated Vacutainer tubes. Ficoll-Paque density-gradient centrifugation was used to isolate PBMCs, with at least 6.5 million per sample. Total RNA was extracted from PBMCs with Trizol reagent, with at least 6 micrograms obtained per sample. For every donor, flow cytometry on a PBMC aliquot measured the percentage of naive CD45RAhigh/CD27high T cells. The specimen was blood. This clonotype was sampled from an elderly woman in good health. The rearrangement combines TRBV6-2 or TRBV6-3 with TRBJ2-4; the D segment could be TRBD2, given 6 matching bases. The nucleotides read TGTGCCAGCAGTTGGCGGGACCTAGCCAAAAACATTCAGTACTTC. This gives the protein CASSWRDLAKNIQYF.